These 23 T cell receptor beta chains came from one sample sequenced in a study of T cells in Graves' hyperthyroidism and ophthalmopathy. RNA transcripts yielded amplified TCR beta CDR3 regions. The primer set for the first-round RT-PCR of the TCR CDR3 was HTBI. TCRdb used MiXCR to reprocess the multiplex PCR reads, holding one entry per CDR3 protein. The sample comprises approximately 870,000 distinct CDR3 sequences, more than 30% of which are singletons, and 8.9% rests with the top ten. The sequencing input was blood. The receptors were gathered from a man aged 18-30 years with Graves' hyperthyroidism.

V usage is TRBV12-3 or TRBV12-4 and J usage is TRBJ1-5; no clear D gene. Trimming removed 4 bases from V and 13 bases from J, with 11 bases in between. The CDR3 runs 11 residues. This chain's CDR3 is CASSSGSTQHF. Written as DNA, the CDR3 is TGTGCCAGCAGTTCCGGATCGACACAGCATTTT.

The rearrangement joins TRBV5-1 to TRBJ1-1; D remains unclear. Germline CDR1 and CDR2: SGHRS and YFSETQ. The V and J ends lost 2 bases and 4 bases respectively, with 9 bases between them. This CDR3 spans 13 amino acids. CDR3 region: CASSFRHPTEAFF. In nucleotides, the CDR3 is TGCGCCAGCAGCTTTAGACACCCCACTGAAGCTTTCTTT. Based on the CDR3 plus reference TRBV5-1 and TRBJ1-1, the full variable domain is KAGVTQTPRYLIKTRGQQVTLSCSPISGHRSVSWYQQTPGQGLQFLFEYFSETQRNKGNFPGRFSGRQFSNSRSEMNVSTLELGDSALYLCASSFRHPTEAFFGQGTRLTVV.

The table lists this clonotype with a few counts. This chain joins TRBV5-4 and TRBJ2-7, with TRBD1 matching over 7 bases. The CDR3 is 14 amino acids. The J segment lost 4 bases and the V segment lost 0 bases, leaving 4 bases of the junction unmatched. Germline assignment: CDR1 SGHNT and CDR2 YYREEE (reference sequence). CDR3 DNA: TGTGCCAGCAGCTTGGCCAACAGGGGATACGAGCAGTACTTC. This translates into CASSLANRGYEQYF.

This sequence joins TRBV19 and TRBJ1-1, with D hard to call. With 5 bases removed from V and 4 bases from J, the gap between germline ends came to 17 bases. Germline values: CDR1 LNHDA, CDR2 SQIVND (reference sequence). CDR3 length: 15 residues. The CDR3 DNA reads TGTGCCAGTAGTGCTATTGTGGGCCGGGGCACTGAAGCTTTCTTT. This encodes CASSAIVGRGTEAFF.

CDR3 nucleotides: TGTGCCAGCAGTGAATTGCGTGGTGGTAGTGCTCAGTACTTC. It codes for CASSELRGGSAQYF. V is TRBV25-1 and J is TRBJ2-4; D is ambiguous. Trimming left V 1 base short and J 12 bases short, with 16 bases between. Looked up from germline, CDR1 is MGHDK and CDR2 is SYGVNS. CDR3 length: 14 amino acids.

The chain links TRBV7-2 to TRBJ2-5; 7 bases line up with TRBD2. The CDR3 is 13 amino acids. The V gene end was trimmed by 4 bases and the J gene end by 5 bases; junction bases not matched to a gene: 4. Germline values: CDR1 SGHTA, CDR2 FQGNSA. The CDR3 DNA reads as TGTGCCAGCAGCTCGCGGGAGCGGGAGACCCAGTACTTC. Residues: CASSSRERETQYF.

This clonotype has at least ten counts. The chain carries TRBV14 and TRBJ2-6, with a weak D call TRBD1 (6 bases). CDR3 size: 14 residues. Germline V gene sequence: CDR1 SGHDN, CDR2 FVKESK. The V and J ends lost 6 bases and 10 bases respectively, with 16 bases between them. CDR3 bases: TGTGCCAGCAGGGGGGCAGTCCTTACAAACGTCCTGACTTTC. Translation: CASRGAVLTNVLTF.

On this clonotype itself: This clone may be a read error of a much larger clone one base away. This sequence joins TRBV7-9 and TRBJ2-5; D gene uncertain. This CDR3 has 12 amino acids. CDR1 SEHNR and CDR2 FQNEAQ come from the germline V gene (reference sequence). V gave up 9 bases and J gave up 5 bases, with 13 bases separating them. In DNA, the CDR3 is TGTGCCAGTGACCGGGTAGGGGAGACCCAGTACTTC. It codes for CASDRVGETQYF. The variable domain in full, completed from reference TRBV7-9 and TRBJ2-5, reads DTGVSQNPRHKITKRGQNVTFRCDPISEHNRLYWYRQTLGQGPEFLTYFQNEAQLEKSRLLSDRFSAERPKGSFSTLEIQRTEQGDSAMYLCASDRVGETQYFGPGTRLLVL.

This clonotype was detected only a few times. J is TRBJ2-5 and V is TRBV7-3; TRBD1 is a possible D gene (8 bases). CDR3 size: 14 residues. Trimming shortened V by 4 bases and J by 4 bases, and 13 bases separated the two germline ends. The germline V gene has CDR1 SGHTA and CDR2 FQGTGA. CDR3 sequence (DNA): TGTGCCAGCAGCTCACAGGGGGGGGGAGAGACCCAGTACTTC. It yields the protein CASSSQGGGETQYF. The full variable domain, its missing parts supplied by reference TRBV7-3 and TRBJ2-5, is GAGVSQTPSNKVTEKGKYVELRCDPISGHTALYWYRQSLGQGPEFLIYFQGTGAADDSGLPNDRFFAVRPEGSVSTLKIQRTERGDSAVYLCASSSQGGGETQYFGPGTRLLVL.

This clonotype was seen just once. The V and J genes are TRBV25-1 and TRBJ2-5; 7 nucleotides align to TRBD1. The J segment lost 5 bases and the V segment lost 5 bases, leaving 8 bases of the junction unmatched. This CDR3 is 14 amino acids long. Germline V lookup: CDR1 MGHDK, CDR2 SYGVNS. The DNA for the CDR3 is TGTGCCAGCAGTACGACAGGGTCCGACGAGACCCAGTACTTC. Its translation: CASSTTGSDETQYF.

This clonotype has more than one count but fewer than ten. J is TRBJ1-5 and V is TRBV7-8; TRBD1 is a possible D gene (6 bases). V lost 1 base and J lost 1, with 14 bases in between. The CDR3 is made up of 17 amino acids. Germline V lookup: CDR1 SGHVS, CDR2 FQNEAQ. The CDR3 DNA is TGTGCCAGCAGCTTAGATTCGGGGACATACAGCAATCAGCCCCAGCATTTT. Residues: CASSLDSGTYSNQPQHF.

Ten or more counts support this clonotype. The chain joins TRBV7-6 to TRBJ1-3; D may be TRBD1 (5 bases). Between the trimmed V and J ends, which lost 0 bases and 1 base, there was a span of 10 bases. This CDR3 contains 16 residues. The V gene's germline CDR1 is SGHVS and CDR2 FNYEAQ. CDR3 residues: CASSLAAEGSGNTIYF. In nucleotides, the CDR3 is TGTGCCAGCAGCTTAGCAGCAGAGGGGTCTGGAAACACCATATATTTT.

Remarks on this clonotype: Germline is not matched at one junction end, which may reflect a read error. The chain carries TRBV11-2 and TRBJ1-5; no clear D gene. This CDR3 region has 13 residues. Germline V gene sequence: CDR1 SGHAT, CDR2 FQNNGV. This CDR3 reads CANSLTANQPQHF. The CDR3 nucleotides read TGTGCCAACAGCCTCACTGCGAATCAGCCCCAGCATTTT. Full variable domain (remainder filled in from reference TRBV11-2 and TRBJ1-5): EAGVAQSPRYKIIEKRQSVAFWCNPISGHATLYWYQQILGQGPKLLIQFQNNGVVDDSQLPKDRFSAERLKGVDSTLKIQPAKLEDSAVYLCANSLTANQPQHFGDGTRLSIL.

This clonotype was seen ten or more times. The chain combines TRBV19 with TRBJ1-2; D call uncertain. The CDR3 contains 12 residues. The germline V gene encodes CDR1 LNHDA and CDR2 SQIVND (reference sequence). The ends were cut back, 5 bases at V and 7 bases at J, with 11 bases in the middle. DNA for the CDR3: TGTGCCAGTAGTTCAAAACGAAGTGGCTACACCTTC. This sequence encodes CASSSKRSGYTF.

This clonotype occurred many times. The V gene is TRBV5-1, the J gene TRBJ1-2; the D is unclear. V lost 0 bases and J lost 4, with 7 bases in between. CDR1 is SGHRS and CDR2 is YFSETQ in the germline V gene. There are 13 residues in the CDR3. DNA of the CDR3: TGCGCCAGCAGCTTGGAGACGGTCTATGGCTACACCTTC. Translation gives CASSLETVYGYTF.

CDR3 in DNA: TGTGCCAGCAGCCAAGTGGGGACACAAGTGAACACTGAAGCTTTCTTT. Its protein is CASSQVGTQVNTEAFF. This chain links TRBV7-9 with TRBJ1-1; the D gene is possibly TRBD1 (6 bases). CDR1 and CDR2 (germline): SEHNR, FQNEAQ (reference sequence). The CDR3 is 16 amino acids. The V end lost 5 bases, the J end lost 0 bases, and 16 bases lay between the germline ends.

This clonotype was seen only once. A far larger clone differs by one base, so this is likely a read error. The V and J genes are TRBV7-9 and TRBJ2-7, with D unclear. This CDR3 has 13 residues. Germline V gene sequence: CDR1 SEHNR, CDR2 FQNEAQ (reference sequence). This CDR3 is CASGLGSTYEQYF. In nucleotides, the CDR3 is TGTGCCAGCGGCTTAGGCAGTACCTACGAGCAGTACTTC.

The CDR3 spells CASSSPPGGQGAHQPQHF. CDR3 sequence (DNA): TGTGCCAGTAGTAGCCCTCCCGGGGGACAGGGGGCCCATCAGCCCCAGCATTTT. This sequence joins TRBV19 and TRBJ1-5; 12 nucleotides line up with TRBD1. Germline V CDR1 and CDR2: LNHDA, SQIVND (reference sequence). J gave up 5 bases and V 4 bases, and 12 bases lay outside the gene matches. This CDR3 comprises 18 residues.

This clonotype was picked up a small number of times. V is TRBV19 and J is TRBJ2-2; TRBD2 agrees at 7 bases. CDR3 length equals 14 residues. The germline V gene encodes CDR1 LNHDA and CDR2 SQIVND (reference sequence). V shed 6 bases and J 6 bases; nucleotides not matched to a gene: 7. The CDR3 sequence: CASRSSGSAGELFF. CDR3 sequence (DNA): TGTGCCAGTAGGTCTAGCGGTTCTGCCGGGGAGCTGTTTTTT. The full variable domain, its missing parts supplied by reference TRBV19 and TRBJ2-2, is DGGITQSPKYLFRKEGQNVTLSCEQNLNHDAMYWYRQDPGQGLRLIYYSQIVNDFQKGDIAEGYSVSREKKESFPLTVTSAQKNPTAFYLCASRSSGSAGELFFGEGSRLTVL.

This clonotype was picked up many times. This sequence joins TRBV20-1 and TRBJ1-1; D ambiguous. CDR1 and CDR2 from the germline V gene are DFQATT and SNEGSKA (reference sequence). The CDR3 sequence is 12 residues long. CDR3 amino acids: CSARRLNTEAFF. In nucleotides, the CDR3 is TGCAGCGCCCGAAGGCTCAACACTGAAGCTTTCTTT.

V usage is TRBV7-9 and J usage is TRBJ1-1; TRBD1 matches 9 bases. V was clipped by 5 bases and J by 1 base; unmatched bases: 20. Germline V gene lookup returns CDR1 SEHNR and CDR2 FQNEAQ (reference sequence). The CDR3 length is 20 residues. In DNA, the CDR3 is TGTGCCAGCAGCGACAAGGGGCCGTGGGACAGGGAAGGACGGAACACTGAAGCTTTCTTT. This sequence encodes CASSDKGPWDREGRNTEAFF.

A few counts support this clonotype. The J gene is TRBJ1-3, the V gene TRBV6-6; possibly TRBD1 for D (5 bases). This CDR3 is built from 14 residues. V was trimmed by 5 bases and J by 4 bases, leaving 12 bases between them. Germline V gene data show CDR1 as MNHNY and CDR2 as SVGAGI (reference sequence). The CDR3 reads CASSNQGTGNTIYF. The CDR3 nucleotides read TGTGCCAGCAGTAACCAGGGAACGGGAAACACCATATATTTT.

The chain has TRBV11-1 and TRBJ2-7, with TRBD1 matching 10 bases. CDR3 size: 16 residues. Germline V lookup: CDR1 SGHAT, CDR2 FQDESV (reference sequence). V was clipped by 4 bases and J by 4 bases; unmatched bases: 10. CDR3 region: CASSSTMDRGYYEQYF. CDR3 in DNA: TGTGCCAGCAGCTCGACCATGGACAGGGGGTATTACGAGCAGTACTTC.